This T cell receptor (beta chain) comes out of a study of control samples from healthy donors and cancer patients. Produced via immunoSEQ multiplex PCR; TCRdb's table is partial and in-frame only. The table lists tens of thousands of clones, about 88% of them singletons, with 5.7% in the top ten. V was clipped by 2 bases and J by 1 base, with 8 bases between them. This CDR3 has 14 amino acids. CDR1 and CDR2 (germline): MNHNS, SASEGT. The TCR sequence derives from a woman aged 45-65 years in good health. This sequence joins TRBV6-1 and TRBJ1-2; D ambiguous. What was sequenced was blood. As DNA, the CDR3 is TGTGCCAGCAGTGAAACAGCTGATAACTATGGCTACACCTTC. Translation gives CASSETADNYGYTF.